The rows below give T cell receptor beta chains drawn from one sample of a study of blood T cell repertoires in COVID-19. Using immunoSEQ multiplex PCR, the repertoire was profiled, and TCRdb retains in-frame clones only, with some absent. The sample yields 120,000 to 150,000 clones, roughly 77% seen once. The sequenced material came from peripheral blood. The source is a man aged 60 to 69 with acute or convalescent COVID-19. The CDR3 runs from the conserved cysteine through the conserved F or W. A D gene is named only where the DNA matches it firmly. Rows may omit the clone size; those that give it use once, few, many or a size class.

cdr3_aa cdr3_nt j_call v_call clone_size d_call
CASSSDRAYNEKLFF TGTGCCAGCAGCTCTGACAGGGCGTACAATGAAAAACTGTTTTTT TRBJ1-4 TRBV5-6 . TRBD1
CASRLAGAYEQYF TGTGCCTCTAGACTAGCGGGAGCTTACGAGCAGTACTTC TRBJ2-7 TRBV10-3 . TRBD2
CSASNRGETQYF TGCAGTGCTAGTAACAGGGGGGAGACCCAGTACTTC TRBJ2-5 TRBV20-1 . TRBD1
CASSLALSGSAEETQYF TGCGCCAGCAGCTTGGCCCTTAGCGGGAGTGCAGAAGAGACCCAGTACTTC TRBJ2-5 TRBV5-1 . TRBD2
CASSLGTQLAGEKLFF TGTGCCAGCAGCTTGGGGACGCAACTCGCGGGTGAAAAACTGTTTTTT TRBJ1-4 TRBV5-6 few .
CASSLDQHGGYTF TGCGCCAGCAGCTTGGACCAGCACGGGGGCTACACCTTC TRBJ1-2 TRBV5-1 few .
CASSLGPLGNTEAFF TGCGCCAGCAGCTTGGGGCCGCTAGGGAACACTGAAGCTTTCTTT TRBJ1-1 TRBV5-1 . .
CASKQGVHGYGYTF TGTGCCTCGAAACAGGGGGTTCATGGCTATGGCTACACCTTC TRBJ1-2 TRBV10-3 . TRBD1
CASSLGGTNYGYTF TGCGCCAGCAGCTTAGGGGGCACTAACTATGGCTACACCTTC TRBJ1-2 TRBV5-1 . TRBD1
CASSRLAGGPTQYF TGCGCCAGCAGCCGACTAGCGGGAGGGCCCACGCAGTATTTT TRBJ2-3 TRBV5-1 . TRBD2
CASSLRSGSTDTQYF TGTGCCAGCAGCTTACGTAGCGGGAGCACAGATACGCAGTATTTT TRBJ2-3 TRBV5-4 . TRBD2
CASSLGAGNYGYTF TGCGCCAGCAGTTTGGGTGCAGGGAACTATGGCTACACCTTC TRBJ1-2 TRBV5-1 . .
CASSRTEGTDTQYF TGTGCCAGCAGCCGGACAGAAGGGACAGATACGCAGTATTTT TRBJ2-3 TRBV3-1/TRBV3-2 . .
CASSQEGLAGGRTDTQYF TGCGCCAGCAGCCAAGAGGGACTAGCGGGAGGTCGGACAGATACGCAGTATTTT TRBJ2-3 TRBV4-1 . TRBD2
CSAGRQGPTDTQYF TGCAGCGCTGGGAGACAGGGGCCCACAGATACGCAGTATTTT TRBJ2-3 TRBV29-1 few TRBD1
CAISGAPDTQYF TGTGCCATCAGTGGCGCGCCAGATACGCAGTATTTT TRBJ2-3 TRBV10-3 . .
CASSQDISGRELSYEQYF TGCGCCAGCAGCCAAGATATTAGCGGGAGGGAACTTTCCTACGAGCAGTACTTC TRBJ2-7 TRBV4-1 . TRBD2
CASSPTGGQYEKLFF TGTGCCAGCAGCCCAACAGGGGGACAATATGAAAAACTGTTTTTT TRBJ1-4 TRBV5-4 . TRBD1
CASSDRGRGTDTQYF TGTGCCAGCAGCGACCGGGGCAGGGGGACAGATACGCAGTATTTT TRBJ2-3 TRBV9 . TRBD1
CASSAHGNPGSREQYF TGTGCCAGCAGCGCCCACGGGAACCCGGGGTCTAGGGAGCAGTACTTC TRBJ2-7 TRBV9 . .
CASSYSGPTYEQYF TGTGCCAGCAGTTACTCGGGGCCAACCTACGAGCAGTACTTC TRBJ2-7 TRBV6-5 . .
CASESTGYSNEQFF TGTGCCAGCGAGTCGACAGGGTATTCCAATGAGCAGTTCTTC TRBJ2-1 TRBV9 once TRBD1
CASSRGGTGGNIQYF TGTGCCAGCAGCCGAGGGGGCACGGGGGGGAACATTCAGTACTTC TRBJ2-4 TRBV7-8 . .
CASSGQGATDTQYF TGCGCCAGCAGCGGACAGGGGGCCACAGATACGCAGTATTTT TRBJ2-3 TRBV5-1 . TRBD1
CASSPGHRNSPLHF TGTGCCAGCAGTCCCGGACACCGTAATTCACCCCTCCACTTT TRBJ1-6 TRBV6-5 few .
CASSYPLGTAGTDTQYF TGTGCCAGCAGTTACCCCCTTGGGACAGCGGGCACAGATACGCAGTATTTT TRBJ2-3 TRBV6-2/TRBV6-3 many TRBD1
CASSRQGALYEQYF TGTGCCAGCAGCCGACAGGGGGCTCTCTACGAGCAGTACTTC TRBJ2-7 TRBV5-4 . TRBD1
CASSRGTGGSQPQHF TGTGCCAGCAGCAGAGGGACAGGGGGTTCGCAGCCCCAGCATTTT TRBJ1-5 TRBV11-2 . TRBD1
CAWSVGGSYNEQFF TGTGCCTGGAGTGTAGGGGGATCCTACAATGAGCAGTTCTTC TRBJ2-1 TRBV30 . .
CASSATSGRQSDTQYF TGTGCCAGCAGCGCCACTAGCGGGAGGCAGTCAGATACGCAGTATTTT TRBJ2-3 TRBV9 . TRBD2
CASSRESNQPQHF TGTGCCAGCTCACGGGAGAGCAATCAGCCCCAGCATTTT TRBJ1-5 TRBV18 . .
CASSSRPGLAGRPAYEQYF TGTGCCAGCAGCTCTAGACCGGGACTAGCGGGCAGACCGGCGTACGAGCAGTACTTC TRBJ2-7 TRBV7-9 many TRBD2
CASSPPRVAASYNEQFF TGTGCCAGCTCACCACCCAGGGTAGCGGCCTCCTACAATGAGCAGTTCTTC TRBJ2-1 TRBV18 . .